This TCR beta chain was recovered during a study of blood T cell repertoires in COVID-19. Background on the study: The study drew acute and convalescent COVID-19 samples from the United States, Italy and Spain. The cDNA or gDNA used as material had been derived from T cells, B-cell-depleted T cells, or PBMCs.

Germline CDR1 is SGHRS and CDR2 is YFSETQ. With 4 bases clipped from V and 6 bases from J, the junction kept 5 bases outside the gene matches. The CDR3 runs to 15 residues. The table lists this clone with a few counts. Per the authors' pipeline: Estimated nucleated cell counts came from reference gene primer amplification. Repertoires were generated with immunoSEQ multiplex PCR, while TCRdb's copy carries only in-frame clones and drops some. V and J calls and clone size come straight from that table; D and trimming were deduced from the DNA. The table shows approximately 280,000 clones, with over 75% occurring only once.

Sequencing input: peripheral blood. This receptor was identified in a woman in her 70s with acute or convalescent COVID-19. The J gene is TRBJ1-5, the V gene TRBV5-1; 12 nucleotides agree with TRBD1. The CDR3 reads CASSPGTGGIQPQHF. The CDR3 region has the DNA TGCGCCAGCAGCCCCGGGACAGGGGGCATTCAGCCCCAGCATTTT.